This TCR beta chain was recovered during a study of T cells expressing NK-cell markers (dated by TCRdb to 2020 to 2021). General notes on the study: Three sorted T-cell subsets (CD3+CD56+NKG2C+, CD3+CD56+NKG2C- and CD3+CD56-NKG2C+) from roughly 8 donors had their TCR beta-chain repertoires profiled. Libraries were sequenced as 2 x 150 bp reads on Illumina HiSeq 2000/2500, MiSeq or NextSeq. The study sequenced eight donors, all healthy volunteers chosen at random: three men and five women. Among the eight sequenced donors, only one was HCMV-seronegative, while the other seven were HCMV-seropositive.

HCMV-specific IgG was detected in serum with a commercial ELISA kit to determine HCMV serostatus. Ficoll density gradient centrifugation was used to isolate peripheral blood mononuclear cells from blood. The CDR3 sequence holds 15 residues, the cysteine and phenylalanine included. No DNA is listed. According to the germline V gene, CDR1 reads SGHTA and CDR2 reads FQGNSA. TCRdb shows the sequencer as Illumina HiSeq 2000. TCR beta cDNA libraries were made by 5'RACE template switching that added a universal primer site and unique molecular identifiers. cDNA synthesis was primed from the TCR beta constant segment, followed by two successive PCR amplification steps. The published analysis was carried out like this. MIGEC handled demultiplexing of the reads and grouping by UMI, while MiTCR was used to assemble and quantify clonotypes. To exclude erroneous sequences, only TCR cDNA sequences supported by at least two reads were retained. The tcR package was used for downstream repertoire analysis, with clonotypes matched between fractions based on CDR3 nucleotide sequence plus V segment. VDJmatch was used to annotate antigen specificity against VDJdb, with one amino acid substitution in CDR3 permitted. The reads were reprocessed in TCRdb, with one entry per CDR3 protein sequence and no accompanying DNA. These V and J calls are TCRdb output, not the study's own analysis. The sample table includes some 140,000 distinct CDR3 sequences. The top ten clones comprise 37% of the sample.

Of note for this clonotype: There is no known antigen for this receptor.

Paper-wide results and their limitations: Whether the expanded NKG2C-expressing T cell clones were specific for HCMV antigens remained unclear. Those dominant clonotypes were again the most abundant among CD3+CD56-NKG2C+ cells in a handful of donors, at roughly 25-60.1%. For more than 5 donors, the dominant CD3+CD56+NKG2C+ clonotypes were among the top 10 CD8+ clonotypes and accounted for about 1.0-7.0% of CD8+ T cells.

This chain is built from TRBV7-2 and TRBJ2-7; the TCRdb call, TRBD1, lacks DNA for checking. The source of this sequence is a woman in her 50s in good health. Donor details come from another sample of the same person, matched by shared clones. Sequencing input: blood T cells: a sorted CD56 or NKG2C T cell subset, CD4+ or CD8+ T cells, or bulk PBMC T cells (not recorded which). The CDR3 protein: CASSLGQGATYEQYF.